Listed here are 18 T cell receptor beta chains from one sample, sequenced in a study of blood T cell repertoires in COVID-19. Assay: immunoSEQ multiplex PCR; the TCRdb copy retains only in-frame clones and omits some. This table holds a few hundred thousand clones, approximately 90% found once. Material: PBMCs or T cells enriched from blood (not recorded which). The receptors come from a man aged 18 to 30 with acute COVID-19.

The chain recombines TRBV28 with TRBJ1-6, with TRBD1 matching 8 bases. This CDR3 comprises 17 residues. Germline V gives CDR1 MDHEN, CDR2 SYDVKM. J gave up 2 bases and V 5 bases, and 8 bases lay outside the gene matches. The CDR3 DNA reads as TGTGCCAGCAGTCTACCCAGGGGGCGCACCTATAATTCACCCCTCCACTTT. Translating it yields CASSLPRGRTYNSPLHF. The full variable domain, its missing parts supplied by reference TRBV28 and TRBJ1-6, is DVKVTQSSRYLVKRTGEKVFLECVQDMDHENMFWYRQDPGLGLRLIYFSYDVKMKEKGDIPEGYSVSREKKERFSLILESASTNQTSMYLCASSLPRGRTYNSPLHFGNGTRLTVT.

The V gene is TRBV2, the J gene TRBJ2-5; the D is unclear. Germline V gives CDR1 SNHLY, CDR2 FYNNEI. V gave up 5 bases and J gave up 5 bases, with 18 bases separating them. This CDR3 has 15 residues. The CDR3 spells CASSSGLSTEETQYF. The CDR3 nucleotides are TGTGCCAGCAGTTCTGGGCTTTCAACCGAGGAGACCCAGTACTTC.

The gene calls are TRBV5-1 and TRBJ2-7, with 9 bases matching TRBD1. Germline V lookup: CDR1 SGHRS, CDR2 YFSETQ. CDR3 size: 15 residues. The junction had 11 bases not matched to a gene; V was cut back by 3 bases and J by 7 bases. CDR3 loop: CASSSRAATGGEQYF. The CDR3 nucleotides are TGCGCCAGCAGCTCGCGGGCGGCGACAGGGGGAGAGCAGTACTTC.

The chain combines TRBV5-1 with TRBJ2-2; D uncertain. CDR1 is SGHRS, CDR2 YFSETQ, per germline. Deletions cut 7 bases from V and 1 base from J, with 8 bases between. There are 13 residues in the CDR3. The CDR3 coding sequence is TGCGCCAGCGCCCAACAGAACACCGGGGAGCTGTTTTTT. Translated: CASAQQNTGELFF.

The chain uses TRBV28 and TRBJ1-2, with a possible D match to TRBD1 (5 bases). The germline gives CDR1 MDHEN, CDR2 SYDVKM. The CDR3 totals 13 residues. Trimming cost V 6 bases and J 4 bases, with 12 bases left between them. Here the CDR3 DNA reads TGTGCCAGCAGCCCTCAGGGTACCTATGGCTACACCTTC. The encoded protein is CASSPQGTYGYTF.

The chain joins TRBV28 to TRBJ2-4, with 10 bases identical to TRBD1. With 6 bases clipped from V and 8 bases from J, the junction kept 4 bases outside the gene matches. The CDR3 sequence is 13 residues long. The germline V gene encodes CDR1 MDHEN and CDR2 SYDVKM. In DNA, the CDR3 is TGTGCCAGCAGAGGGACAGGGGCGGACATTCAGTACTTC. It translates to CASRGTGADIQYF.

The chain couples TRBV18 to TRBJ2-4, with 8 bases matching TRBD1. The CDR3 is 17 amino acids. Unmatched junction bases numbered 10, after V lost 3 bases and J lost 3 bases. Germline CDR1 and CDR2: KGHSH and LQKENI. The CDR3 nucleotides read TGTGCCAGCTCACCGTCGACAGGGGAAGTCTTCAAAAACATTCAGTACTTC. This sequence encodes CASSPSTGEVFKNIQYF. The full variable domain, completed using reference TRBV18 and TRBJ2-4, is NAGVMQNPRHLVRRRGQEARLRCSPMKGHSHVYWYRQLPEEGLKFMVYLQKENIIDESGMPKERFSAEFPKEGPSILRIQQVVRGDSAAYFCASSPSTGEVFKNIQYFGAGTRLSVL.

The chain carries TRBV5-1 and TRBJ2-5; weak D call: TRBD1 (6 bases). The V and J ends lost 3 bases and 0 bases respectively, with 12 bases between them. CDR1 and CDR2 from the germline V gene are SGHRS and YFSETQ. The CDR3 consists of 15 residues. The DNA of the CDR3 is TGCGCCAGCAGCTCCTCTGGGACACACCAAGAGACCCAGTACTTC. Amino acids: CASSSSGTHQETQYF.

This chain links TRBV12-3 or TRBV12-4 with TRBJ2-3; D gene unclear. This CDR3 is 13 amino acids long. Trimming removed 5 bases at V and 2 bases at J, with 8 bases between. Here the CDR3 DNA reads TGTGCCAGCAGTGGCTCCTCCACAGATACGCAGTATTTT. Its translation is CASSGSSTDTQYF.

CDR3 sequence (DNA): TGTGCCAGCAGCTACGGTCTAGCGACCAATGAGCAGTTCTTC. This gives the protein CASSYGLATNEQFF. V and J are TRBV11-3 and TRBJ2-1; D possibly corresponds to TRBD2 (6 bases). CDR1 and CDR2 from the germline V gene are SGHNT and YENEEA. The V end lost 4 bases, the J end lost 6 bases, and 13 bases lay between the germline ends. The length of the CDR3 is 14 residues.

The rearrangement links TRBV5-1 to TRBJ1-2; 7 bases align to TRBD1. J gave up 0 bases and V 3 bases, and 5 bases lay outside the gene matches. The CDR3 is 15 amino acids. Germline V CDR1 and CDR2: SGHRS, YFSETQ. The CDR3 loop is CASSSPTGPNYGYTF. CDR3 bases: TGCGCCAGCAGCTCACCGACAGGGCCTAACTATGGCTACACCTTC.

The table lists this clone with a few counts. V gene TRBV28 combines with J gene TRBJ2-1; D not resolved. V dropped 8 bases and J dropped 1 base, with 9 bases sitting between them. This CDR3 region has 13 residues. Germline V gene lookup returns CDR1 MDHEN and CDR2 SYDVKM. Here the CDR3 reads CASRGTSYNEQFF. Here the CDR3 DNA reads TGTGCCAGCCGCGGTACTTCCTACAATGAGCAGTTCTTC.

The chain links TRBV11-2 to TRBJ2-5; 7 bases fit TRBD2. V was clipped by 5 bases and J by 1 base; unmatched bases: 4. The CDR3 extends over 14 amino acids. Looked up from germline, CDR1 is SGHAT and CDR2 is FQNNGV. This chain's CDR3 is CASSKGGVQETQYF. In DNA, the CDR3 is TGTGCCAGCAGCAAGGGAGGGGTCCAAGAGACCCAGTACTTC.

This clone was found once. The chain recombines TRBV21-1 with TRBJ1-2. TRBV21-1 is noted as a pseudogene. CDR3 size: 17 residues. CDR3 protein: CASSPPLPGRDSGGYTF. The CDR3 region has the DNA TGTGCCAGCAGCCCTCCGTTACCGGGAAGGGACTCGGGGGGCTACACCTTC.

Only a few counts were recorded for this clone. V is TRBV18 and J is TRBJ1-1; D is ambiguous. The germline V and J ends were trimmed by 3 bases and 5 bases, with 16 bases remaining between them. Germline-derived CDR1 and CDR2 are KGHSH and LQKENI. The CDR3 is made up of 15 amino acids. The CDR3 is CASSPEGGRRTEAFF. The CDR3 nucleotides read TGTGCCAGCTCACCGGAAGGAGGACGGAGGACTGAAGCTTTCTTT.

This chain uses TRBV7-9 with TRBJ2-2, with TRBD2 matching over 11 bases. Germline V gene data show CDR1 as SEHNR and CDR2 as FQNEAQ (reference sequence). This CDR3 is 18 amino acids long. The ends lost 5 bases at V and 7 bases at J; junction bases unmatched: 15. The CDR3 loop is CASSPPPVAGGPLGELFF. The CDR3 region has the DNA TGTGCCAGCAGCCCCCCACCAGTAGCGGGAGGGCCCCTCGGGGAGCTGTTTTTT.

The rearrangement joins TRBV6-5 to TRBJ1-3; D is unclear. The CDR3 has 16 amino acids. Germline CDR1 reads MNHEY; CDR2 reads SVGAGI. Trimming removed 3 bases from V and 0 bases from J, with 12 bases in between. Here the CDR3 reads CASSYDRASSGNTIYF. CDR3 DNA: TGTGCCAGCAGTTATGACCGCGCTAGCTCTGGAAACACCATATATTTT.

The rearrangement links TRBV5-4 to TRBJ1-1; no firm D call. V was trimmed by 0 bases and J by 8 bases, leaving 5 bases between them. The CDR3 totals 11 residues. Looked up from germline, CDR1 is SGHNT and CDR2 is YYREEE (reference sequence). In DNA form, the CDR3 reads TGTGCCAGCAGCTTGGACGGGGAAGCTTTCTTT. Translated, it gives CASSLDGEAFF.